This T cell receptor beta chain was sequenced during a study of T cell repertoires in cytomegalovirus infection. Comment on this clonotype: Its target is unknown.

MiXCR, run by TCRdb on the reads, gives a single entry per CDR3 protein. The sample yields 300,000 to 400,000 distinct CDR3 sequences, just under 30% seen once. The CDR3 runs to 15 residues. Germline assignment: CDR1 LGHDT and CDR2 YNNKEL (reference sequence). The V end was cut by 1 base, the J end by 1 base, with 11 bases between. The sample here was cultured PBMCs, taken from culture after CMV antigen stimulation. This clonotype was sampled from a human donor in good health (CMV status not recorded). Some clones in this sample may be carry-over from other donors' samples. The chain has TRBV3-1 and TRBJ2-7, with D possibly TRBD2 on 5 matching bases. CDR3 coding DNA: TGTGCCAGCAGCCAAGTCTCAAGAGGGTCCTACGAGCAGTACTTC. Its translation is CASSQVSRGSYEQYF.